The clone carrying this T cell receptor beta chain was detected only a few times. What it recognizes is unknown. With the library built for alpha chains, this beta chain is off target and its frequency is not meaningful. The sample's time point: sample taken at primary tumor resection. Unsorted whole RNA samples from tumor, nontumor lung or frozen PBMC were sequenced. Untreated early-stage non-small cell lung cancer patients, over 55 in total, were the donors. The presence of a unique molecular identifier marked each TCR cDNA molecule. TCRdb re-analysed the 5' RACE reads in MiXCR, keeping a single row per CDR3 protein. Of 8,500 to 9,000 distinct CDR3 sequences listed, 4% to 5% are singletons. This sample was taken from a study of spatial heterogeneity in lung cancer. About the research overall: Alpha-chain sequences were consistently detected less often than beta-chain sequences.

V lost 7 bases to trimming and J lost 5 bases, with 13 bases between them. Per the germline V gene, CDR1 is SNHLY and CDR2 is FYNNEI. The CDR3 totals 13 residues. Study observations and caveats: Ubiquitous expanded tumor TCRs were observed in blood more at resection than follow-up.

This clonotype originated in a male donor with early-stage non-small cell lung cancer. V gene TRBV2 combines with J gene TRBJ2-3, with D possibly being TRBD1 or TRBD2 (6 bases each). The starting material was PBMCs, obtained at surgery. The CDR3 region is CASNQGREDTQYF. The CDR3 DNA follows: TGTGCCAGCAATCAGGGGCGGGAAGATACGCAGTATTTT. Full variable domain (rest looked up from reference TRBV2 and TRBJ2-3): EPEVTQTPSHQVTQMGQEVILRCVPISNHLYFYWYRQILGQKVEFLVSFYNNEISEKSEIFDDQFSVERPDGSNFTLKIRSTKLEDSAMYFCASNQGREDTQYFGPGTRLTVL.